Listed below are T cell receptor beta chains from one sample, sequenced in a study of blood T cell repertoires in COVID-19. TCRdb's copy holds only in-frame clones and misses some; the assay was immunoSEQ multiplex PCR. The sample has about 18,000 clones; around 89% are singletons. Material for sequencing was PBMCs or T cells enriched from blood (not recorded which). The receptors shown here come from a woman in her thirties who had recovered from COVID-19. CDR3s include the opening cysteine and the closing phenylalanine or tryptophan. A D gene is named only where the DNA matches it firmly. Rows give clone size only sometimes, using once, few, many, or a class for an expanded clone.

d_call clone_size j_call v_call cdr3_nt cdr3_aa
NA NA TRBJ2-7 TRBV11-3 TGTGCCAGCAGCTTGGACACCTACGAGCAGTACTTC CASSLDTYEQYF
NA NA TRBJ2-7 TRBV5-1 TGCGCCAGCGGAGGGGACAGCCCCTACGAGCAGTACTTC CASGGDSPYEQYF
TRBD2 NA TRBJ2-3 TRBV30 TGTGCCTGGAGCGCTGCTGCGGGGGGGACAGATACGCAGTATTTT CAWSAAAGGTDTQYF
TRBD1 NA TRBJ2-7 TRBV12-3/TRBV12-4 TGTGCCAGCAGTACCGGGACAGGGGTTGAGCAGTACTTC CASSTGTGVEQYF
NA NA TRBJ1-2 TRBV5-1 TGCGCCAGCAGAGAGGACAGTCCCCTCGATGGCTACACCTTC CASREDSPLDGYTF
NA NA TRBJ1-1 TRBV11-2 TGTGCCAGCAGCTTCGGGGGGGCCGGCACTGAAGCTTTCTTT CASSFGGAGTEAFF
NA NA TRBJ2-7 TRBV11-2 TGTGCCAGCAGCGACGGACTCCCGACGGTCTACGAGCAGTACTTC CASSDGLPTVYEQYF
NA few TRBJ2-3 TRBV6-4 TGTGCCAGCAGTGAGCGGGGAAGCACAGATACGCAGTATTTT CASSERGSTDTQYF
NA NA TRBJ2-3 TRBV3-1/TRBV3-2 TGTGCCAGCAGCCAAGTTCGGGGGAGCACAGATACGCAGTATTTT CASSQVRGSTDTQYF
NA NA TRBJ2-2 TRBV7-3 TGTGCCAACAGCCCAGGAGGATCGACTAGACCCGGGGAGCTGTTTTTT CANSPGGSTRPGELFF
NA once TRBJ1-5 TRBV5-4 TGTGCCAGCAGCTTAGCAGGGGAATCTAGCAATCAGCCCCAGCATTTT CASSLAGESSNQPQHF
NA NA TRBJ1-1 TRBV4-3 TGCGCCAGCAGCCAAGATACGGCGGAGTCTTGGAACACTGAAGCTTTCTTT CASSQDTAESWNTEAFF
NA NA TRBJ1-6 TRBV18 TGTGCCAGCTCACCAAAGGAGCGCAATTCACCCCTCCACTTT CASSPKERNSPLHF
NA NA TRBJ2-7 TRBV12-3/TRBV12-4 TGTGCCAGCAGAGCAGGGGGGCGCTACGAGCAGTACTTC CASRAGGRYEQYF
NA once TRBJ2-7 TRBV5-4 TGTGCCAGCAGCTTGGACAGATCCTACGAGCAGTACTTC CASSLDRSYEQYF
NA few TRBJ1-5 TRBV15 TGTGCCACCAGCAGTACAGGCGATTACTATAGCAATCAGCCCCAGCATTTT CATSSTGDYYSNQPQHF
TRBD1 NA TRBJ1-5 TRBV6-2/TRBV6-3 TGTGCCAGCAGTTACGCCTTTACAGGGGATGGCAATCAGCCCCAGCATTTT CASSYAFTGDGNQPQHF
NA NA TRBJ2-5 TRBV5-1 TGCGCCAGCAGCTTGGGCGGTAACCAAGAGACCCAGTACTTC CASSLGGNQETQYF
TRBD1 NA TRBJ2-1 TRBV30 TGTGCCTGGTCGGGACAGGACTACAATGAGCAGTTCTTC CAWSGQDYNEQFF
NA NA TRBJ1-4 TRBV19 TGTGCCAGTAGTATAGAGCAGGGCCGAGAAAAACTGTTTTTT CASSIEQGREKLFF